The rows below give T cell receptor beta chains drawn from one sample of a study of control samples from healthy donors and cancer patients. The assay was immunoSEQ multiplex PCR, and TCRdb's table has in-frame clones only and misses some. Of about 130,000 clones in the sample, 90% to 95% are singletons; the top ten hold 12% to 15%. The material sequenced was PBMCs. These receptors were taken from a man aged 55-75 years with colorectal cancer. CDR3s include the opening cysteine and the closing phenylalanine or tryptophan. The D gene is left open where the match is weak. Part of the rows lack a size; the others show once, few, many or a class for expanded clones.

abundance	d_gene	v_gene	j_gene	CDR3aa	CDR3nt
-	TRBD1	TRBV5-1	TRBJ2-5	CASSLGTGETQYF	TGCGCCAGCAGCCTAGGGACAGGGGAGACCCAGTACTTC
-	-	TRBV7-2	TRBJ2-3	CASSSRELVGDTQYF	TGTGCCAGCAGCTCTAGAGAGCTAGTGGGGGATACGCAGTATTTT
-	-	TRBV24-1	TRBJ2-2	CATTSPYTGELFF	TGTGCCACTACTTCCCCCTACACCGGGGAGCTGTTTTTT
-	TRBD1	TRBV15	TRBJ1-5	CATSIHRGRVSINNSNQPQHF	TGTGCCACCAGCATTCACAGGGGGCGCGTCTCAATAAATAATAGCAATCAGCCCCAGCATTTT
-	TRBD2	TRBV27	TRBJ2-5	CASSYSSGVFQETQYF	TGTGCCAGCAGTTACTCTAGCGGGGTCTTCCAAGAGACCCAGTACTTC
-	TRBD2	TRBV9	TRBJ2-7	CASSVSGLAGGHEQYF	TGTGCCAGCAGCGTATCGGGACTAGCGGGGGGGCACGAGCAGTACTTC
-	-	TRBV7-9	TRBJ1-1	CASSLATEAFF	TGTGCCAGCAGCTTAGCCACAGAAGCTTTCTTT
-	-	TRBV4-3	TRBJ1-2	CASSQEVGVALFDYGYTF	TGCGCCAGCAGCCAAGAGGTGGGAGTTGCGCTTTTTGACTATGGCTACACCTTC
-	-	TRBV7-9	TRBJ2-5	CASSPGHTGLLQETQYF	TGTGCCAGCAGCCCGGGCCACACAGGGCTCTTACAGGAGACCCAGTACTTC
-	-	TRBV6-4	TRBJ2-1	CASSDERRSSYNEQFF	TGTGCCAGCAGTGACGAGCGGAGGAGCTCCTACAATGAGCAGTTCTTC
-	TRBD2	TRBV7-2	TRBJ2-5	CASSARLAGEQETQYF	TGTGCCAGCAGCGCGAGACTAGCGGGGGAGCAAGAGACCCAGTACTTC
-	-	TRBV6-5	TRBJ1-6	CASSSSSRALHF	TGTGCCAGCAGTTCGTCGTCTAGGGCCCTCCACTTT
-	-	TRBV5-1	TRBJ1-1	CASSLEGTLTEAFF	TGCGCCAGCAGCTTGGAGGGGACCCTCACTGAAGCTTTCTTT
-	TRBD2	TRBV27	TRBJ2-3	CASSLGAGSSTDTQYF	TGTGCCAGCAGTTTAGGAGCGGGATCTAGCACAGATACGCAGTATTTT
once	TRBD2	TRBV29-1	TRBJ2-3	CSAETSGYTDTQYF	TGCAGCGCCGAGACTAGCGGTTACACAGATACGCAGTATTTT
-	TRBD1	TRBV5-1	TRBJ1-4	CASSLGDRSDEKLFF	TGCGCCAGCAGCTTGGGGGACAGATCGGATGAAAAACTGTTTTTT
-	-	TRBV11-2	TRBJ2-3	CASSTGEGTDTQYF	TGTGCCAGCAGCACGGGGGAGGGCACAGATACGCAGTATTTT
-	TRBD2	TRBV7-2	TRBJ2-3	CASSPLAGSTDTQYF	TGTGCCAGCAGCCCACTAGCGGGGAGCACAGATACGCAGTATTTT
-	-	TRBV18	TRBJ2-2	CASSPPQGINTGELFF	TGTGCCAGCTCACCACCCCAGGGGATCAACACCGGGGAGCTGTTTTTT